This T cell receptor beta chain was captured by sequencing in a study of post-analysis software for immune sequencing data. Study details: The study covered relapsing-remitting, secondary progressive and progressive-relapsing courses of multiple sclerosis. Points from the study as a whole: Controls showed lower frequencies than patients for a handful of TRBV segments, and TRBV5-6, TRBV5-1 and TRBV20-1 were among these. When compared against controls, multiple sclerosis patients showed significantly lower normalized Chao1 diversity.

This clonotype has just a few counts. Antigen: not known. Unique molecular identifiers tagged the TCR beta cDNA libraries. The authors obtained some 500,000 cDNA molecules from approximately 1 to 10 million T cells. MiXCR, run by TCRdb on the PCR reads, gives a single entry per CDR3 protein. The table includes around 770,000 distinct CDR3 sequences, about 45% detected once. The CDR3 length is 15 residues. Trimming at V came to 3 bases and at J to 6 bases, leaving 4 bases not matched to a gene. From germline, CDR1 is LGHDT and CDR2 YNNKEL (reference sequence). The sequence derives from a girl between 5 and 17 years old with multiple sclerosis. Sequencing was carried out using blood. This rearrangement joins TRBV3-1 to TRBJ2-7; 14 bases are a match to TRBD2. DNA for the CDR3: TGTGCCAGCAGCCAGGGACTAGCGGGAGTAAGCGAGCAGTACTTC. Translation gives CASSQGLAGVSEQYF.